The text below deals with one T cell receptor (beta chain). The data stem from a study of blood T cell repertoires in COVID-19. Overall study context: There were acute and convalescent COVID-19 samples, and they came from the United States, Italy and Spain. PBMCs, B-cell-depleted T cells, or T cells provided the cDNA or gDNA that made up the material.

V was trimmed by 6 bases and J by 10 bases, leaving 18 bases between them. The CDR3 runs 13 residues. In germline, CDR1 is LNHNV, CDR2 YYDKDF (reference sequence). Original analysis: Amplifying reference gene primers gave estimates of nucleated cell counts. Sequenced by immunoSEQ multiplex PCR; TCRdb stores in-frame clones only, minus some. Clone size and V and J calls were adopted from that table, with D and trimming inferred from the DNA. This table has hundreds of thousands of clones, 86% appearing once. Sequenced material: peripheral blood. V usage is TRBV15 and J usage is TRBJ1-2; a possible D gene is TRBD1 (6 bases). This TCR came from a woman aged 25 to 39 who had recovered from COVID-19. The CDR3 bases are TGTGCCACCAGTATGACAGGCCTAGGATCCTACACCTTC. Protein product: CATSMTGLGSYTF.